The 3 T cell receptor beta chains listed next were all sequenced from one sample in a study of Ad26.COV2.S vaccination and SARS-CoV-2 variants. Treatment specified: around 19 received Ad26.COV2.S at low or high dose, single or two shots; about 5 received placebo; per-sample allocation not given. Sample collection was performed on day 63 after the first vaccine or placebo injection. TCRdb's copy holds only in-frame clones and misses some; the assay was immunoSEQ multiplex PCR. Of about 400,000 clones in the sample, about 88% were seen once. The specimen comprised peripheral blood, sampled in a trial of Ad26.COV2.S vaccine versus placebo. The receptor source for this set is a person between 18 and 60 years old who received the Ad26.COV2.S COVID-19 vaccine or a placebo.

The chain employs TRBV20-1 and TRBJ1-2; D is uncertain. V lost 3 bases and J 3 bases, leaving 5 bases between the germline ends. The CDR3 totals 11 residues. Germline lookup yields CDR1 DFQATT and CDR2 SNEGSKA (reference sequence). CDR3 sequence (DNA): TGCAGTGCTAGGAGAGACTATGGCTACACCTTC. Translating gives CSARRDYGYTF.

The rearrangement joins TRBV29-1 to TRBJ2-5, with D possibly TRBD1 on 6 matching bases. CDR1 SQVTM and CDR2 ANQGSEA come from the germline V gene. The CDR3 runs 13 residues. V gave up 4 bases and J gave up 4 bases, with 13 bases separating them. CDR3 nucleotide sequence: TGCAGCGTTGCAGGGGAAGGACGAGAGACCCAGTACTTC. It yields the protein CSVAGEGRETQYF.

This rearrangement joins TRBV5-4 to TRBJ2-6; D is uncertain. This CDR3 spans 15 amino acids. With 2 bases removed from V and 3 bases from J, the gap between germline ends came to 9 bases. CDR1 is SGHNT, CDR2 YYREEE, per germline (reference sequence). The CDR3 coding sequence is TGTGCCAGCAGCTTTGAAGGCAATGGGGCCAACGTCCTGACTTTC. Translation: CASSFEGNGANVLTF.